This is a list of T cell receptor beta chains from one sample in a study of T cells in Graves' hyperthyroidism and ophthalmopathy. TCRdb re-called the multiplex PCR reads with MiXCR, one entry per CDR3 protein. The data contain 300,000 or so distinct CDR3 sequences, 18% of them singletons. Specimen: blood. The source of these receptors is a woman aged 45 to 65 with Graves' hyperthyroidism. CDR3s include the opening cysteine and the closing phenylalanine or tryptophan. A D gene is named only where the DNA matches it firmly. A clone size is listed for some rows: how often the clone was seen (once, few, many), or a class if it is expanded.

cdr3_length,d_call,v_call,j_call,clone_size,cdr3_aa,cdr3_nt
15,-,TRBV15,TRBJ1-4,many,CATLRDLATNEKLFF,TGTGCCACCCTTCGGGACCTTGCAACTAATGAAAAACTGTTTTTT
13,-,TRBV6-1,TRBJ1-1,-,CASSTAGGTEAFF,TGTGCCAGCAGTACGGCGGGGGGCACTGAAGCTTTCTTT
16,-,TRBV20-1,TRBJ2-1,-,CSARDRAASSYNEQFF,TGCAGTGCTAGAGATAGGGCGGCGAGCTCCTACAATGAGCAGTTCTTC
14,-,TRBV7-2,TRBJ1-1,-,CASSFRHYYTEAFF,TGTGCCAGCAGCTTTCGACACTATTACACTGAAGCTTTCTTT
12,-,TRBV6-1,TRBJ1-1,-,CASSEMGTEAFF,TGTGCCAGCAGTGAAATGGGGACTGAAGCTTTCTTT
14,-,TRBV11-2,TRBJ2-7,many,CASSPRLERGEQYF,TGTGCCAGCAGCCCCCGACTCGAACGGGGCGAGCAGTACTTC
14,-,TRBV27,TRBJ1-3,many,CASSLWGSGNTIYF,TGTGCCAGCAGTTTATGGGGTTCTGGAAACACCATATATTTT
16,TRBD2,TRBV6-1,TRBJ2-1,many,CASIGLAGGSYNEQFF,TGTGCCAGCATTGGACTAGCGGGGGGCTCCTACAATGAGCAGTTCTTC
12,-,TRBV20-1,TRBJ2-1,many,CSAPLEPNEQFF,TGCAGTGCCCCCCTTGAGCCGAATGAGCAGTTCTTC
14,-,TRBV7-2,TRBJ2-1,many,CASSLPGMVNEQFF,TGTGCCAGCAGCCTCCCCGGGATGGTAAATGAGCAGTTCTTC
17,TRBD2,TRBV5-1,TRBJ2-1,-,CASSSASGGGVYNEQFF,TGCGCCAGCAGCTCGGCTTCTGGCGGGGGGGTGTACAATGAGCAGTTCTTC
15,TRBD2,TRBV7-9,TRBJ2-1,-,CASSLSGGPSSEQFF,TGTGCCAGCAGCTTGAGCGGGGGCCCTTCGAGTGAGCAGTTCTTC
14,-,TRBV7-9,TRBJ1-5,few,CASSPGLNNQPQHF,TGTGCCAGCAGCCCGGGACTGAACAATCAGCCCCAGCATTTT
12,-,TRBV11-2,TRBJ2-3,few,CASTEGGDTQYF,TGTGCCAGCACTGAAGGGGGGGATACGCAGTATTTT
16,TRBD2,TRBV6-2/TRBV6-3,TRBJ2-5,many,CASSPNFGLAEETQYF,TGTGCCAGCAGTCCCAACTTCGGACTAGCGGAAGAGACCCAGTACTTC
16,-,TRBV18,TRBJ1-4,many,CASSPTRTQGNEKLFF,TGTGCCAGCTCACCAACCCGGACCCAGGGGAATGAAAAACTGTTTTTT
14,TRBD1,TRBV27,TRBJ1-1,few,CASRTGSFGTEAFF,TGTGCCTCCCGGACAGGGAGTTTTGGCACTGAAGCTTTCTTT
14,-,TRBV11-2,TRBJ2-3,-,CASSSLSYADTQYF,TGTGCCAGCAGCTCTCTTTCCTACGCAGATACGCAGTATTTT
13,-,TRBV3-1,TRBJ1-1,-,CASSQDTGGEAFF,TGTGCCAGCAGCCAAGATACCGGGGGGGAAGCTTTCTTT
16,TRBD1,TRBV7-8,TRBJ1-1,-,CASSFRDRGRSTEAFF,TGTGCCAGCAGCTTCCGGGACAGGGGTCGGAGTACTGAAGCTTTCTTT
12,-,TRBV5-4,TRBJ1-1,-,CASSSQDTEAFF,TGTGCCAGCAGTTCCCAGGACACTGAAGCTTTCTTT
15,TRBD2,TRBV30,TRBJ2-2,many,CAWSPWGGYTGELFF,TGTGCCTGGAGCCCTTGGGGGGGTTACACCGGGGAGCTGTTTTTT
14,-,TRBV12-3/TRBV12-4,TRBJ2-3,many,CASSFDWREGTQYF,TGTGCCAGCAGTTTTGATTGGCGCGAGGGTACGCAGTATTTT
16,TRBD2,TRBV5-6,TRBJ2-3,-,CASSPTSGGHTDTQYF,TGTGCCAGCAGCCCCACTAGCGGGGGTCACACAGATACGCAGTATTTT
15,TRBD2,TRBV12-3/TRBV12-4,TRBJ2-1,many,CASSPGGLGYNEQFF,TGTGCCAGCAGTCCGGGGGGACTAGGTTACAATGAGCAGTTCTTC